A selection of T cell receptor beta chains follows, all from one sample in a study of cytomegalovirus exposure and HLA in healthy donors. Libraries were prepared by immunoSEQ multiplex PCR; TCRdb keeps only in-frame clonotypes and omits some of them. The table lists approximately 100,000 clones, around four fifths of them singletons. Sequencing was done on a sample of PBMCs. The receptor set was obtained from a woman aged 50 to 60 in good health and CMV-seropositive. CDR3s include the opening cysteine and the closing phenylalanine or tryptophan. The D gene is left open where the match is weak. Clone size, where shown, is once, few, many, or a class for clones that have expanded.

abundance | d_gene | j_gene | v_gene | CDR3nt | CDR3aa
NA | NA | TRBJ1-3 | TRBV6-5 | TGTGCCAGCAGCATTGGAAACACCATATATTTT | CASSIGNTIYF
NA | NA | TRBJ2-7 | TRBV2 | TGTGCCAGCAGTGAAGATGGCACCGACTACGAGCAGTACTTC | CASSEDGTDYEQYF
NA | TRBD1 | TRBJ1-2 | TRBV29-1 | TGCAGCGTTGAAACAGGGGGAGTCGGCTACACCTTC | CSVETGGVGYTF
NA | NA | TRBJ2-7 | TRBV18 | TGTGCCAGCTCACCGGAGACCCGGAGGGCCGCCTACGAGCAGTACTTC | CASSPETRRAAYEQYF
NA | TRBD2 | TRBJ2-7 | TRBV7-2 | TGTGCCAGCAGGCTTTCGGGGGGAGGGCGGTACGAGCAGTACTTC | CASRLSGGGRYEQYF
NA | TRBD1 | TRBJ2-1 | TRBV4-3 | TGCGCCAGCAGCCTAGCCGGGACAGGGTACGATGAGCAGTTCTTC | CASSLAGTGYDEQFF
NA | NA | TRBJ1-4 | TRBV7-2 | TGTGCCAGCAGTCGTCAGGCTGTGGGTGAAAAACTGTTTTTT | CASSRQAVGEKLFF
few | NA | TRBJ2-1 | TRBV4-1 | TGCGCCAGCAGCCTCCGGGCGGGAACCTACAATGAGCAGTTCTTC | CASSLRAGTYNEQFF
NA | TRBD2 | TRBJ2-1 | TRBV11-1 | TGTGCCAGCAGCACACCGGGGGGGGCGGGTTCCAGCTACAATGAGCAGTTCTTC | CASSTPGGAGSSYNEQFF
NA | NA | TRBJ2-2 | TRBV4-1 | TGCGCCAGCAGCCAAGGGAGGGTGGGCACCGGGGAGCTGTTTTTT | CASSQGRVGTGELFF
NA | NA | TRBJ2-1 | TRBV25-1 | TGTGCCAGCAGTGCAGGGTCTCACAATGAGCAGTTCTTC | CASSAGSHNEQFF
NA | TRBD2 | TRBJ2-3 | TRBV7-6 | TGTGCCAGCAGCTTAGGGGGGGGACTAGCGTCTAGCACAGATACGCAGTATTTT | CASSLGGGLASSTDTQYF
NA | TRBD1 | TRBJ2-7 | TRBV19 | TGTGCCAGCCAACCGGGACAGGGGACCTACGAGCAGTACTTC | CASQPGQGTYEQYF
NA | TRBD2 | TRBJ2-3 | TRBV7-8 | TGTGCCAGCAGGACAACTAGCGGCACAGATACGCAGTATTTT | CASRTTSGTDTQYF
NA | NA | TRBJ2-7 | TRBV6-5 | TGTGCCGCCGGGACACCAAGCCCCGAGCAGTACTTC | CAAGTPSPEQYF
NA | NA | TRBJ1-3 | TRBV9 | TGTGCCAGCAGCGTAGATGTCAGGGCGGACACCATATATTTT | CASSVDVRADTIYF
NA | NA | TRBJ2-1 | TRBV7-2 | TGTGCCAGCAGCTTACCGGGGAATGAGCAGTTCTTC | CASSLPGNEQFF
NA | NA | TRBJ2-7 | TRBV2 | TGTGCCAGCAGTGGCTCCAGGGGCTCCTACGAGCAGTACTTC | CASSGSRGSYEQYF
NA | NA | TRBJ1-2 | TRBV6-5 | TGTGCCAGCAGGGACCCATCGAGGGGAGGCGGCGGCTACACCTTC | CASRDPSRGGGGYTF
NA | NA | TRBJ2-7 | TRBV7-2 | TGTGCCAGCAGCTTAGACCCTACCTACGAGCAGTACTTC | CASSLDPTYEQYF
few | TRBD2 | TRBJ2-4 | TRBV7-9 | TGTGCCAGCAGCTTAACGCCTAGCGGGGGGTCCGAAAACATTCAGTACTTC | CASSLTPSGGSENIQYF
NA | NA | TRBJ1-1 | TRBV27 | TGTGCCAGCAGTTTATTTAGAGGAAACCACTCCAAAGCTTTCTTT | CASSLFRGNHSKAFF
NA | NA | TRBJ2-2 | TRBV5-1 | TGCGCCAGCAGCTTAGCGCCTTCGAACACCGGGGAGCTGTTTTTT | CASSLAPSNTGELFF
NA | TRBD1 | TRBJ1-1 | TRBV7-9 | TGTTCCAGCAGCCTCAGACAGGGGTCGACTGAAGCTTTCTTT | CSSSLRQGSTEAFF
NA | NA | TRBJ2-5 | TRBV4-3 | TGCGCCAGCAGCCAAGATAGAGTAGGGGGGACCCAGTACTTC | CASSQDRVGGTQYF
NA | NA | TRBJ1-4 | TRBV6-1 | TGTGCCAGCCGTACAGGGCCCTTGGAAAAACTGTTTTTT | CASRTGPLEKLFF
NA | NA | TRBJ2-2 | TRBV11-2 | TGTGCCAGCAGCTTGGATGGTACGGGGTTAGGGACCGGGGAGCTGTTTTTT | CASSLDGTGLGTGELFF
NA | TRBD2 | TRBJ2-1 | TRBV4-3 | TGCGCCAGCAGCCAGCTTAGCGGGGGGGCCTACAATGAGCAGTTCTTC | CASSQLSGGAYNEQFF
NA | NA | TRBJ1-1 | TRBV27 | TGTGCCAGCAGTCCCGGGACAATGAACACTGAAGCTTTCTTT | CASSPGTMNTEAFF
NA | TRBD2 | TRBJ2-3 | TRBV18 | TGTGCCAGCTCACAGACTAGCGACAGCACAGATACGCAGTATTTT | CASSQTSDSTDTQYF
NA | TRBD1 | TRBJ1-5 | TRBV6-1 | TGTGCCAGCAGCCAGACAGGGCGTCAGCCCCAGCATTTT | CASSQTGRQPQHF
few | NA | TRBJ1-2 | TRBV5-4 | TGTGCCAGCAGATACGACAGGAAGGAGCCCTACACCTTC | CASRYDRKEPYTF
NA | TRBD1 | TRBJ1-4 | TRBV7-2 | TGTGCCAGCAGCAACCGGGACAGACGGGAAAAACTGTTTTTT | CASSNRDRREKLFF
NA | NA | TRBJ2-5 | TRBV5-1 | TGCGCCAGCAGCTTGGGTGGGCCAAGAGAGACCCAGTACTTC | CASSLGGPRETQYF
NA | NA | TRBJ2-7 | TRBV5-4 | TGTGCCAGCAGTTCTAGGAGGGCGGGGCAGAGTTCCTACGAGCAGTACTTC | CASSSRRAGQSSYEQYF
NA | NA | TRBJ1-6 | TRBV5-6 | TGTGCCAGCAGCCGACCTGGGAGGGAAAAACCCCTCCACTTT | CASSRPGREKPLHF
NA | TRBD1 | TRBJ1-5 | TRBV6-9 | TGTGCCAGCAGACCGGGACAGGGAGGCCAGCCCCAGCATTTT | CASRPGQGGQPQHF
NA | TRBD2 | TRBJ2-1 | TRBV13 | TGTGCCAGCAGCTTTCTAGCGGGAGGCCGGAATGAGCAGTTCTTC | CASSFLAGGRNEQFF
NA | TRBD1 | TRBJ2-5 | TRBV9 | TGTGCCAGCAGCGTAGGGACAGGGTCTCAAGAGACCCAGTACTTC | CASSVGTGSQETQYF
NA | NA | TRBJ2-5 | TRBV7-2 | TGTGCCAGCAGCTTATATGCCGGTTGGGGCGAGACCCAGTACTTC | CASSLYAGWGETQYF
NA | NA | TRBJ2-3 | TRBV5-1 | TGCGCCAGCAGCTTGGGGGACGCGGGGGCGGGGGATACGCAGTATTTT | CASSLGDAGAGDTQYF
NA | NA | TRBJ1-1 | TRBV6-5 | TGTGCCAGCAGTGGGCGGACAGCTTCGAACACTGAAGCTTTCTTT | CASSGRTASNTEAFF
NA | TRBD2 | TRBJ2-3 | TRBV9 | TGTGCCAGCAGCCCTAGGGGACTAGCGGGGACCGATACGCAGTATTTT | CASSPRGLAGTDTQYF
NA | NA | TRBJ1-5 | TRBV19 | TGTGCCAGTAGTATGGGCAGGGGCGATCAGCCCCAGCATTTT | CASSMGRGDQPQHF
NA | TRBD1 | TRBJ2-7 | TRBV5-4 | TGTGCCAGCAGCAACGACAGGGACTCCTACGAGCAGTACTTC | CASSNDRDSYEQYF
few | TRBD1 | TRBJ2-1 | TRBV7-8 | TGTGCCAGCAGCTTAGCCCCGGGGGACAGGGGGCGCGGTGAGCAGTTCTTC | CASSLAPGDRGRGEQFF
NA | NA | TRBJ2-2 | TRBV7-9 | TGTTCCAGCAGCTTACGGCGGGCGAACACCGGGGAGCTGTTTTTT | CSSSLRRANTGELFF
few | TRBD1 | TRBJ2-7 | TRBV28 | TGTGCCAGCAGTACCCCGACAGGGGGGCAGTACTTC | CASSTPTGGQYF
NA | NA | TRBJ1-5 | TRBV23-1 | TGCGCCAGCCTATCCCGGGCCCCAGGGAAGGACAATCAGCCCCAGCATTTT | CASLSRAPGKDNQPQHF
NA | TRBD2 | TRBJ2-7 | TRBV7-2 | TGTGCCAGCAGCCCAATCGGCGGGGGTTTTCAGTACTTC | CASSPIGGGFQYF
few | TRBD2 | TRBJ2-1 | TRBV5-1 | TGCGCCAGCGGGGGGACTAGCGGGAGGTTCTACAATGAGCAGTTCTTC | CASGGTSGRFYNEQFF
NA | TRBD2 | TRBJ2-3 | TRBV10-3 | TGTGCCATCAGGGGAGGACTAGCGAGCACAGATACGCAGTATTTT | CAIRGGLASTDTQYF
NA | NA | TRBJ2-5 | TRBV5-6 | TGTGCCAGCAGCTTGCTGAGCGGGCGAGGGGAGACCCAGTACTTC | CASSLLSGRGETQYF